These 26 T cell receptor beta chains were sequenced from one sample in a study of graft-versus-host responses after intestinal transplantation. No antigen has been identified for these receptors. Sequencing was performed with immunoSEQ multiplex PCR; in TCRdb, only in-frame clones are kept and a portion is missing. The data contain 150,000 or so clones, 80% to 95% of them singletons. The source was unstimulated CD4+ T cells sorted from spleen or lymph node cells, collected before intestinal transplant. The receptor source for this set is a human donor who received an intestinal transplant.

The CDR3 DNA reads as TGTGCCAGTAGTATAGATCTCGGAGGGCTACCTTACGAGCAGTACTTC. Translated, it gives CASSIDLGGLPYEQYF. The V call is TRBV19, the J call TRBJ2-7; TRBD2 is a possible D gene (6 bases). The germline CDR1 and CDR2 sequences are LNHDA and SQIVND (reference sequence). With 0 bases removed from V and 4 bases from J, the gap between germline ends came to 16 bases. CDR3 length equals 16 residues.

The chain uses TRBV6-1 and TRBJ1-5; D is ambiguous. Germline CDR1 MNHNS, CDR2 SASEGT. Trimming shortened V by 7 bases and J by 9 bases, and 10 bases separated the two germline ends. There are 11 residues in the CDR3. The CDR3 region has the DNA TGTGCCAGCATTAAATTATGGCCCCAGCATTTT. This sequence encodes CASIKLWPQHF.

The chain joins TRBV7-2 to TRBJ1-6; tentatively, D is TRBD1 (5 bases). The germline CDR1 and CDR2 sequences are SGHTA and FQGNSA. The ends were cut back, 5 bases at V and 7 bases at J, with 18 bases in the middle. The CDR3 contains 16 residues. The CDR3 nucleotides are TGTGCCAGCAGCCCCCACCGGCAGGGCCGAAATTCACCCCTCCACTTT. Amino acids: CASSPHRQGRNSPLHF.

This clone was seen a single time. The chain is built from TRBV30 and TRBJ1-5; the match to TRBD1 covers 8 bases. V was clipped by 5 bases and J by 7 bases; unmatched bases: 7. The CDR3 has 13 amino acids. The germline gives CDR1 GTSNPN, CDR2 SVGIG (reference sequence). CDR3 sequence reads: CAWGQGASQPQHF. The CDR3 coding sequence is TGTGCCTGGGGCCAGGGGGCGAGCCAGCCCCAGCATTTT.

The J gene is TRBJ1-1, the V gene TRBV7-3; unclear D gene. The length of the CDR3 is 13 residues. V was cut by 5 bases and J by 1 base, with 8 bases left in between. Per the germline V gene, CDR1 is SGHTA and CDR2 is FQGTGA. CDR3 loop: CASSRQTNTEAFF. The CDR3 DNA reads as TGTGCCAGCAGCCGTCAAACGAACACTGAAGCTTTCTTT. Looking up the rest from reference TRBV7-3 and TRBJ1-1 gives the full variable domain: GAGVSQTPSNKVTEKGKYVELRCDPISGHTALYWYRQSLGQGPEFLIYFQGTGAADDSGLPNDRFFAVRPEGSVSTLKIQRTERGDSAVYLCASSRQTNTEAFFGQGTRLTVV.

This chain's CDR3 is CASSIRPRRGTEAFF. The DNA for the CDR3 is TGTGCCAGTAGTATCAGGCCGCGGAGGGGCACTGAAGCTTTCTTT. The J gene is TRBJ1-1, the V gene TRBV19, with D perhaps TRBD1 (5 bases). This CDR3 comprises 15 residues. The V end lost 3 bases, the J end lost 4 bases, and 15 bases lay between the germline ends. Looked up from germline, CDR1 is LNHDA and CDR2 is SQIVND (reference sequence).

This clone was recorded only once. This chain links TRBV7-2 with TRBJ2-7; 10 nucleotides align to TRBD2. Germline V gene sequence: CDR1 SGHTA, CDR2 FQGNSA. This CDR3 has 15 amino acids. Trimming removed 4 bases from V and 7 bases from J; junction bases left unmatched: 10. The CDR3 DNA reads TGTGCCAGCAGCTCCCGCAGCGGGAGGGCCTGGGAGCAGTACTTC. It translates to CASSSRSGRAWEQYF.

CDR3 nucleotides: TGTGCCAGTCGCTCCCCGGGGGGCGAAAACAATGAGCAGTTCTTC. This encodes CASRSPGGENNEQFF. The chain has TRBV19 and TRBJ2-1; maybe TRBD2 (7 bases). Germline V CDR1 and CDR2: LNHDA, SQIVND (reference sequence). The V gene lost 8 bases and the J gene lost 5 bases, with 19 bases spanning the gap. The CDR3 length is 15 residues.

The gene calls are TRBV5-1 and TRBJ1-4; D remains unclear. The CDR3 length is 15 residues. V gave up 5 bases and J gave up 2 bases, with 13 bases separating them. Germline CDR1 reads SGHRS; CDR2 reads YFSETQ. The CDR3 is CASRRWFSTNEKLFF. The CDR3 DNA sequence: TGCGCCAGCAGGCGTTGGTTCAGCACTAATGAAAAACTGTTTTTT.

The rearrangement uses TRBV7-4 and TRBJ1-5; TRBD1 matches 7 bases. CDR1 and CDR2 (germline): SGHVT, SQSDAQ. Trimming cost V 5 bases and J 3 bases; bases outside gene matches: 4. This CDR3 spans 14 amino acids. The CDR3 coding sequence is TGTGCCAGCAGCCCGGGACAGTTCAATCAGCCCCAGCATTTT. Translating gives CASSPGQFNQPQHF. Based on the CDR3 plus reference TRBV7-4 and TRBJ1-5, the full variable domain is GAGVSQSPRYKVAKRGRDVALRCDSISGHVTLYWYRQTLGQGSEVLTYSQSDAQRDKSGRPSGRFSAERPERSVSTLKIQRTEQGDSAVYLCASSPGQFNQPQHFGDGTRLSIL.

The rearrangement links TRBV11-2 to TRBJ2-1; the match to TRBD2 covers 13 bases. Looked up from germline, CDR1 is SGHAT and CDR2 is FQNNGV. This CDR3 is 14 amino acids long. The J segment lost 7 bases and the V segment lost 3 bases, leaving 0 bases of the junction unmatched. The CDR3 reads CASSLGLAGNEQFF. DNA for the CDR3: TGTGCCAGCAGCTTGGGACTAGCGGGAAATGAGCAGTTCTTC.

The rearrangement uses TRBV7-2 and TRBJ2-1, with D hard to call. CDR1 and CDR2 (germline): SGHTA, FQGNSA. V lost 2 bases and J 4 bases, leaving 12 bases between the germline ends. This CDR3 spans 15 amino acids. In DNA, the CDR3 is TGTGCCAGCAGCTTAAGGTGGAACGGGTACAATGAGCAGTTCTTC. Its translation is CASSLRWNGYNEQFF.

The J gene is TRBJ1-1, the V gene TRBV2, with 7 bases that match TRBD1. Germline V gene data show CDR1 as SNHLY and CDR2 as FYNNEI. This CDR3 is 12 amino acids long. Trimming removed 7 bases from V and 5 bases from J; junction bases left unmatched: 4. The CDR3, as DNA: TGTGCCAGCACTACCAGGGGGACTGAAGCTTTCTTT. As protein: CASTTRGTEAFF.

The chain recombines TRBV5-4 with TRBJ1-1; D call uncertain. The CDR3 runs 12 residues. Trimming removed 5 bases at V and 3 bases at J, with 8 bases between. Germline V gene data show CDR1 as SGHNT and CDR2 as YYREEE (reference sequence). This CDR3 reads CASSESDTEAFF. CDR3 coding DNA: TGTGCCAGCAGTGAAAGTGACACTGAAGCTTTCTTT.

The gene calls are TRBV7-3 and TRBJ1-1; the D gene is possibly TRBD1 (5 bases). Germline V CDR1 and CDR2: SGHTA, FQGTGA. Trimming took 2 bases from V and 10 from J, leaving 14 bases between them. The CDR3 has 13 residues. CDR3 loop: CASSLGAGGVAFF. CDR3 nucleotide sequence: TGTGCCAGCAGCTTAGGGGCAGGTGGTGTAGCTTTCTTT.

This sequence joins TRBV6-5 and TRBJ2-5; D may be TRBD2 (5 bases). V lost 4 bases and J 5 bases, leaving 14 bases between the germline ends. Per germline, CDR1 MNHEY and CDR2 SVGAGI. The CDR3 is 14 amino acids. The CDR3 DNA reads as TGTGCCAGCAGTTTAGGGAGCGGTTGGGAGACCCAGTACTTC. It encodes CASSLGSGWETQYF.

This chain links TRBV10-2 with TRBJ2-7; D gene uncertain. V dropped 0 bases and J dropped 2 bases, with 11 bases sitting between them. The germline gives CDR1 WSHSY, CDR2 SAAADI. The CDR3 is made up of 15 amino acids. Written as DNA, the CDR3 is TGCGCCAGCAGTGAGTCAGAGGCGGTAACCTACGAGCAGTACTTC. The encoded protein is CASSESEAVTYEQYF.

CDR3 DNA: TGTGCCAGCTCACCATGGGAACGAGTCACAGATACGCAGTATTTT. Translated: CASSPWERVTDTQYF. The chain combines TRBV18 with TRBJ2-3; D unresolved. Trimming pared 2 bases from V and 2 bases from J, leaving 11 bases between. The CDR3 is 15 amino acids. The germline V gene encodes CDR1 KGHSH and CDR2 LQKENI.

The chain is built from TRBV2 and TRBJ1-5; D is perhaps TRBD1 (5 bases). Trimming removed 4 bases from V and 1 base from J, with 17 bases in between. The CDR3 is 17 residues long. The germline CDR1 and CDR2 sequences are SNHLY and FYNNEI. As DNA, the CDR3 is TGTGCCAGCAGTGCGGGGGGATGGGGCCGAAGCAATCAGCCCCAGCATTTT. As protein: CASSAGGWGRSNQPQHF.

The chain carries TRBV23-1 and TRBJ2-4; possibly TRBD1 for D (5 bases). TRBV23-1 is an ORF; its function is uncertain. This CDR3 is 13 amino acids long. DNA of the CDR3: TGCGCGACAGAAAAGGGAGCCAAAAACATTCAGTACTTC. Translation: CATEKGAKNIQYF.

The CDR3 sequence: CASSLLTSGRRNEQFF. The CDR3 nucleotides are TGCGCCAGCAGCCTTCTGACTAGCGGGCGAAGGAATGAGCAGTTCTTC. The chain links TRBV4-3 to TRBJ2-1; 10 bases line up with TRBD2. The CDR3 runs to 16 residues. V was pared by 4 bases and J by 7 bases, with 10 bases of the junction left unmatched. Germline V gene sequence: CDR1 LGHNA, CDR2 YSLEER.

The CDR3 DNA reads TGCGCCAGCAGCTTGTATGGGCAGTCGAACACTGAAGCTTTCTTT. It translates to CASSLYGQSNTEAFF. The gene calls are TRBV5-1 and TRBJ1-1; D is uncertain. Trimming cost V 1 base and J 1 base, with 11 bases left between them. CDR1 and CDR2 (germline): SGHRS, YFSETQ. This CDR3 is built from 15 residues.

The chain combines TRBV19 with TRBJ2-7; 8 nucleotides agree with TRBD2. From germline, CDR1 is LNHDA and CDR2 SQIVND (reference sequence). This CDR3 comprises 13 residues. Germline trimming cut 7 bases from V and 2 bases from J; bases unmatched to any gene: 4. CDR3 in amino acids: CASMKRGTYEQYF. The CDR3 region has the DNA TGTGCCAGTATGAAGCGGGGGACCTACGAGCAGTACTTC.

The rearrangement links TRBV7-6 to TRBJ2-7; the D is unclear. The germline gives CDR1 SGHVS, CDR2 FNYEAQ. Trimming removed 1 base at V and 3 bases at J, with 22 bases between. There are 18 residues in the CDR3. CDR3 protein: CASSLEGIASARFYEQYF. CDR3 nucleotides: TGTGCCAGCAGCTTAGAAGGAATCGCCTCAGCACGGTTCTACGAGCAGTACTTC.

J is TRBJ2-3 and V is TRBV21-1; the table assigns TRBD2, which was not confirmed against the DNA. TRBV21-1 is deemed a pseudogene. The CDR3 contains 21 residues. The CDR3 nucleotides are TGTGCCAGCAGCAACCCCGAGGTGGGACTAGCGGGAGATGGAAGCACAGATACGCAGTATTTT. Amino acid sequence: CASSNPEVGLAGDGSTDTQYF.

The genes are TRBV6-5 and TRBJ2-7, with a weak D call TRBD2 (5 bases). This CDR3 has 12 amino acids. Germline CDR1 reads MNHEY; CDR2 reads SVGAGI. V was pared by 4 bases and J by 6 bases, with 10 bases between. The DNA of the CDR3 is TGTGCCAGCAGTTCGGTTGGGAGCGAGCAGTACTTC. Its translation: CASSSVGSEQYF.